This entry concerns a single TCR beta chain. Antigen unknown. Germline V gene lookup returns CDR1 MNHEY and CDR2 SMNVEV (reference sequence). J gave up 3 bases and V 5 bases, and 9 bases lay outside the gene matches. The CDR3 loop spans 16 amino acids. The data originate from a study of T cell responses to AZD1222 COVID-19 vaccine. Notes on the study in general: Increases in Spike-specific TCR breadth and depth were seen after two AZD1222 doses. Along spike, vaccine-associated CD4 TCRs were found throughout, with dominance at 160-218 and 743-854. Repertoires were sampled only after the peak T cell response. In a largely white British group with more females than males, clonal diversity was possibly underestimated.

Assay used: immunoSEQ multiplex PCR; TCRdb lists only in-frame clones, some missing. Among over 100,000 clones listed, approximately 89% were seen once. This receptor was identified in an adult who received the MenACWY meningococcal vaccine as a control. The sample was peripheral blood, taken 28 days after the second dose of the MenACWY control vaccine. The chain has TRBV27 and TRBJ2-7; 11 bases map to TRBD1. CDR3 amino acids: CASSPTPGTGGYEQYF. The CDR3 DNA reads TGTGCCAGCAGTCCCACCCCAGGGACAGGGGGCTACGAGCAGTACTTC.